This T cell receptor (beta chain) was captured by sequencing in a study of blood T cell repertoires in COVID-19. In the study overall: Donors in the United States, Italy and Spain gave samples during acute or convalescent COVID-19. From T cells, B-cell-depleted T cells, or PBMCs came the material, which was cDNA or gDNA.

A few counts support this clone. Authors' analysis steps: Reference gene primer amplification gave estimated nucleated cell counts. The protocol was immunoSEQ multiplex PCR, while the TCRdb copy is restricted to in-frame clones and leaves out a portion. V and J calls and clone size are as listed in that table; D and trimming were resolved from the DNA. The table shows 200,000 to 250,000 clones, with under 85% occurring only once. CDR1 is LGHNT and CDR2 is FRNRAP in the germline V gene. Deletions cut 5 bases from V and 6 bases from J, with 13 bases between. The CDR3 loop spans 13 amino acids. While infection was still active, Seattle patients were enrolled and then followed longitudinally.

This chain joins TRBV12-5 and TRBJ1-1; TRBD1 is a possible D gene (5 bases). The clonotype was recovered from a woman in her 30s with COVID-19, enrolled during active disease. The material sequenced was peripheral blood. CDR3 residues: CASGASLGAEAFF. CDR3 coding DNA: TGTGCTAGTGGTGCCTCGCTAGGGGCTGAAGCTTTCTTT. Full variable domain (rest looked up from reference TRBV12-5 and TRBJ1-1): DARVTQTPRHKVTEMGQEVTMRCQPILGHNTVFWYRQTMMQGLELLAYFRNRAPLDDSGMPKDRFSAEMPDATLATLKIQPSEPRDSAVYFCASGASLGAEAFFGQGTRLTVV.